The 20 T cell receptor beta chains given below trace back to one sample, sequenced in a study of blood T cell repertoires in COVID-19. Libraries were prepared by immunoSEQ multiplex PCR; TCRdb keeps only in-frame clonotypes and omits some of them. The sample consists of hundreds of thousands of clones, about 89% of them appearing once. The source material was PBMCs or T cells enriched from blood (not recorded which). Receptors originate from a man in his 60s who had recovered from COVID-19.

The chain couples TRBV2 to TRBJ1-1; D is uncertain. This CDR3 region has 13 residues. Germline-derived CDR1 and CDR2 are SNHLY and FYNNEI. V was trimmed by 6 bases and J by 5 bases, leaving 13 bases between them. For the CDR3, the DNA is TGTGCCAGCAGCCCAAGTAGATCTACTGAAGCTTTCTTT. It encodes CASSPSRSTEAFF.

This clone was seen once. This chain joins TRBV3-1 (or the pseudogene TRBV3-2) and TRBJ1-3; no reliable D call. V was shortened by 5 bases and J by 2 bases, with 7 bases between the two germline ends. The CDR3 spans 13 residues. Germline V lookup: CDR1 LGHDT, CDR2 YNNKEL (reference sequence). CDR3 nucleotides: TGTGCCAGCAGCGCCCAGGCTGGAAACACCATATATTTT. Its translation: CASSAQAGNTIYF.

This clone was counted only a few times. CDR3: CASRGDRGVHTGELFF. DNA of the CDR3: TGCGCCAGCAGGGGCGACAGGGGCGTACACACCGGGGAGCTGTTTTTT. This chain links TRBV5-1 with TRBJ2-2, with 8 positions matching TRBD1. The CDR3 sequence is 16 residues long. The germline CDR1 and CDR2 sequences are SGHRS and YFSETQ. V trimming: 5 bases; J trimming: 3 bases; junction bases outside the gene matches: 9. Full variable domain (missing parts from reference TRBV5-1 and TRBJ2-2): KAGVTQTPRYLIKTRGQQVTLSCSPISGHRSVSWYQQTPGQGLQFLFEYFSETQRNKGNFPGRFSGRQFSNSRSEMNVSTLELGDSALYLCASRGDRGVHTGELFFGEGSRLTVL.

This clone was counted between two and nine times. This sequence joins TRBV9 and TRBJ2-1; 9 bases match TRBD2. This CDR3 region has 15 residues. Germline assignment: CDR1 SGDLS and CDR2 YYNGEE. The ends lost 4 bases at V and 2 bases at J; junction bases unmatched: 4. The CDR3, as DNA: TGTGCCAGCAGCTCCCGACTAGCGGCCTACAATGAGCAGTTCTTC. Residues: CASSSRLAAYNEQFF. Looking up the rest from reference TRBV9 and TRBJ2-1 gives the full variable domain: DSGVTQTPKHLITATGQRVTLRCSPRSGDLSVYWYQQSLDQGLQFLIQYYNGEERAKGNILERFSAQQFPDLHSELNLSSLELGDSALYFCASSSRLAAYNEQFFGPGTRLTVL.

The gene calls are TRBV27 and TRBJ2-1, with 9 bases aligning to TRBD2. Trimming at V came to 4 bases and at J to 12 bases, leaving 16 bases not matched to a gene. This CDR3 comprises 16 residues. Per the germline V gene, CDR1 is MNHEY and CDR2 is SMNVEV (reference sequence). The chain's CDR3 is CASSSSAGGPDKWQFF. CDR3 bases: TGTGCCAGCAGTTCTTCAGCGGGAGGACCTGATAAATGGCAGTTCTTC.

The chain links TRBV18 to TRBJ2-1, with 8 nucleotides matching TRBD2. The CDR3 is made up of 15 amino acids. Germline V gene data show CDR1 as KGHSH and CDR2 as LQKENI. J lost 2 bases, V lost 8 bases, and 8 bases had no gene match. The CDR3, as DNA: TGTGCCAGCACGGCTGGGACTAGGGCCTACAATGAGCAGTTCTTC. It yields the protein CASTAGTRAYNEQFF.

The chain links TRBV6-4 to TRBJ2-3; 14 nucleotides agree with TRBD2. Germline-derived CDR1 and CDR2 are MRHNA and SNTAGT. Trimming took 3 bases from V and 4 from J; bases not matched to a gene: 6. This CDR3 spans 17 amino acids. The CDR3: CASSEGTSGSGADTQYF. In nucleotides, the CDR3 is TGTGCCAGCAGTGAAGGGACTAGCGGGAGTGGAGCAGATACGCAGTATTTT.

The J gene is TRBJ2-1, the V gene TRBV2; tentatively, D is TRBD2 (6 bases). The CDR3 runs 14 residues. V was pared by 3 bases and J by 9 bases, with 15 bases between. Germline loops: CDR1 SNHLY, CDR2 FYNNEI. CDR3 DNA: TGTGCCAGCAGTGATGGACGGCAGGGAGGTGAGCAGTTCTTC. Amino acid sequence: CASSDGRQGGEQFF.

The chain couples TRBV28 to TRBJ2-7; 7 positions match TRBD1. Trimming removed 8 bases from V and 5 bases from J; junction bases left unmatched: 12. The CDR3 spans 14 residues. The germline CDR1 and CDR2 sequences are MDHEN and SYDVKM. Here the CDR3 reads CASSRTGEDHEQYF. As DNA, the CDR3 is TGTGCCAGCTCGCGGACAGGCGAAGATCACGAGCAGTACTTC.

J is TRBJ2-3 and V is TRBV28; TRBD2 aligns across 14 bases. Trimming at V came to 6 bases and at J to 4 bases, leaving 18 bases not matched to a gene. The CDR3 has 20 amino acids. In germline, CDR1 is MDHEN, CDR2 SYDVKM. The DNA for the CDR3 is TGTGCCAGCAGCCCCGGGAGACTAGCGGGAGGGCAAGGTTTCCCAGATACGCAGTATTTT. Translating it yields CASSPGRLAGGQGFPDTQYF.

This chain uses TRBV6-5 with TRBJ2-3; a weak D match, TRBD2 (5 bases). The V end lost 1 base, the J end lost 3 bases, and 11 bases lay between the germline ends. Germline V gene lookup returns CDR1 MNHEY and CDR2 SVGAGI. The CDR3 extends over 15 amino acids. Here the CDR3 reads CASSYFRDRTDTQYF. CDR3 DNA sequence: TGTGCCAGCAGTTACTTCCGGGATCGGACAGATACGCAGTATTTT.

V is TRBV2 and J is TRBJ2-1; D is possibly TRBD2 (5 bases). CDR3 length equals 15 residues. Germline CDR1 reads SNHLY; CDR2 reads FYNNEI. V was cut by 9 bases and J by 0 bases, with 15 bases left in between. CDR3 coding DNA: TGTGCCAGTGGAAGGAGCGGTGGCTCCTACAATGAGCAGTTCTTC. Encoded protein: CASGRSGGSYNEQFF.

The chain joins TRBV9 to TRBJ2-7, with 9 nucleotides matching TRBD1. The length of the CDR3 is 15 residues. Per the germline V gene, CDR1 is SGDLS and CDR2 is YYNGEE. V shed 4 bases and J 6 bases; nucleotides not matched to a gene: 11. The CDR3 nucleotides read TGTGCCAGCAGCTCGGCCGGGACAGGGCTTTCCGAGCAGTACTTC. Translation: CASSSAGTGLSEQYF.

The rearrangement uses TRBV3-1 (or the pseudogene TRBV3-2) and TRBJ2-7; D unresolved. The CDR3 contains 13 residues. Looked up from germline, CDR1 is LGHDT and CDR2 is YNNKEL (reference sequence). The ends were cut back, 3 bases at V and 6 bases at J, with 12 bases in the middle. The CDR3 DNA sequence: TGTGCCAGCAGCCACGGTCCCGTGGTCGAGCAGTACTTC. This translates into CASSHGPVVEQYF.

This sequence joins TRBV25-1 and TRBJ1-2; 8 positions match TRBD1. The CDR3 consists of 13 residues. CDR1 is MGHDK, CDR2 SYGVNS, per germline. The ends lost 9 bases at V and 7 bases at J; junction bases unmatched: 10. This CDR3 is CASMRTGQVGYTF. The DNA of the CDR3 is TGTGCCAGTATGAGGACAGGGCAAGTTGGCTACACCTTC.

V gene TRBV6-5 combines with J gene TRBJ1-6; no clear D. In germline, CDR1 is MNHEY, CDR2 SVGAGI. With 6 bases removed from V and 6 bases from J, the gap between germline ends came to 9 bases. This CDR3 has 13 amino acids. CDR3 loop: CASSPEINSPLHF. The CDR3 DNA reads TGTGCCAGCAGCCCCGAGATTAATTCACCCCTCCACTTT.

The rearrangement uses TRBV7-9 and TRBJ2-5; 8 bases fit TRBD1. This CDR3 comprises 15 residues. In germline, CDR1 is SEHNR, CDR2 FQNEAQ (reference sequence). After removal of 5 bases from V and 5 bases from J, the junction contained 10 bases not matched to a gene. The CDR3 spells CASSQTSTGVETQYF. The CDR3 nucleotides are TGTGCCAGCAGCCAGACCTCGACAGGGGTGGAGACCCAGTACTTC.

The chain is built from TRBV6-5 and TRBJ2-3, with 8 bases matching TRBD2. This CDR3 has 15 amino acids. V shed 6 bases and J 4 bases; nucleotides not matched to a gene: 9. Germline CDR1 reads MNHEY; CDR2 reads SVGAGI. The CDR3 DNA reads TGTGCCAGCAGATACCGGGAGGGCCCCCCAGATACGCAGTATTTT. It yields the protein CASRYREGPPDTQYF.

The CDR3 DNA is TGTGCCAGCAGCCAAGCGGGGAGAGGGTCGCACACCTTC. The encoded protein is CASSQAGRGSHTF. The rearrangement joins TRBV2 to TRBJ1-2; D call uncertain. Germline assignment: CDR1 SNHLY and CDR2 FYNNEI. This CDR3 region has 13 residues. V was trimmed by 6 bases and J by 12 bases, leaving 20 bases between them. Complete variable domain (other parts from reference TRBV2 and TRBJ1-2): EPEVTQTPSHQVTQMGQEVILRCVPISNHLYFYWYRQILGQKVEFLVSFYNNEISEKSEIFDDQFSVERPDGSNFTLKIRSTKLEDSAMYFCASSQAGRGSHTFGSGTRLTVV.

A remark on this clone: The sample holds other DNA sequences that translate to the same CDR3. The chain has TRBV5-1 and TRBJ2-7, with 14 nucleotides matching TRBD2. Germline V lookup: CDR1 SGHRS, CDR2 YFSETQ. Unmatched junction bases numbered 3, after V lost 4 bases and J lost 0 bases. The length of the CDR3 is 16 residues. The CDR3 DNA reads TGCGCCAGCAGCCCCGGGACTAGCGGGAGCTCCTACGAGCAGTACTTC. As protein: CASSPGTSGSSYEQYF.